What follows are 31 T cell receptor beta chains derived from one specimen sequenced in a study of control samples from healthy donors and cancer patients. TCRdb keeps only in-frame clones here, not all; method: immunoSEQ multiplex PCR. The repertoire includes 120,000 or so clones, roughly nine tenths of them detected once, and approximately 37% sits in the top ten. Specimen: blood. These receptors were taken from a man aged 45-65 years in good health.

V and J are TRBV10-3 and TRBJ2-6; tentative D call: TRBD1 (6 bases). The V gene's germline CDR1 is ENHRY and CDR2 SYGVKD. V was clipped by 10 bases and J by 0 bases, with 13 bases between them. The CDR3 covers 15 residues. The CDR3 coding sequence is TGTGCCACCGAGGACAGTAGCTCTGGGGCCAACGTCCTGACTTTC. Protein product: CATEDSSSGANVLTF.

J is TRBJ1-1 and V is TRBV27; 8 nucleotides align to TRBD1. The CDR3 consists of 14 residues. Trimming took 2 bases from V and 4 from J; bases not matched to a gene: 3. Germline V gives CDR1 MNHEY, CDR2 SMNVEV (reference sequence). CDR3 amino acids: CASSLTQGATEAFF. CDR3 DNA: TGTGCCAGCAGTTTAACGCAGGGGGCCACTGAAGCTTTCTTT.

The V call is TRBV5-1, the J call TRBJ1-2; D remains ambiguous. V lost 7 bases, J lost 5 bases, and 21 bases lay in between. The CDR3 contains 15 residues. Looked up from germline, CDR1 is SGHRS and CDR2 is YFSETQ. The DNA of the CDR3 is TGCGCCAGCCCCCCGCAGCGGGCCCCGATATATGGCTACACCTTC. Protein sequence: CASPPQRAPIYGYTF. Complete variable domain (other parts from reference TRBV5-1 and TRBJ1-2): KAGVTQTPRYLIKTRGQQVTLSCSPISGHRSVSWYQQTPGQGLQFLFEYFSETQRNKGNFPGRFSGRQFSNSRSEMNVSTLELGDSALYLCASPPQRAPIYGYTFGSGTRLTVV.

This clone was counted once. J is TRBJ1-1 and V is TRBV19; tentatively, D is TRBD1 (5 bases). The CDR3 loop spans 14 amino acids. Germline loops: CDR1 LNHDA, CDR2 SQIVND (reference sequence). The V gene lost 5 bases and the J gene lost 3 bases, with 13 bases spanning the gap. DNA for the CDR3: TGTGCCAGTAGTTTCAGGGTCCTGGACACTGAAGCTTTCTTT. This codes for CASSFRVLDTEAFF. Drawing the rest from reference TRBV19 and TRBJ1-1, the complete variable domain is DGGITQSPKYLFRKEGQNVTLSCEQNLNHDAMYWYRQDPGQGLRLIYYSQIVNDFQKGDIAEGYSVSREKKESFPLTVTSAQKNPTAFYLCASSFRVLDTEAFFGQGTRLTVV.

The count of this clone is one. V is TRBV3-1 (or the pseudogene TRBV3-2) and J is TRBJ1-2; no clear D gene. The CDR3 runs to 15 residues. CDR1 is LGHDT, CDR2 YNNKEL, per germline (reference sequence). Between the trimmed V and J ends, which lost 4 bases and 2 bases, there was a span of 14 bases. The CDR3 nucleotides read TGTGCCAGCAGCCCCGTTCTCACGGGGAACTATGGCTACACCTTC. This codes for CASSPVLTGNYGYTF.

Only a few counts were recorded for this clone. This sequence joins TRBV29-1 and TRBJ1-1; no reliable D call. V was trimmed by 7 bases and J by 1 base, leaving 10 bases between them. CDR1 is SQVTM, CDR2 ANQGSEA, per germline. The length of the CDR3 is 12 residues. The CDR3 coding sequence is TGCAGCGGTTTATCACCGAACACTGAAGCTTTCTTT. This gives the protein CSGLSPNTEAFF.

This clone was picked up a small number of times. V usage is TRBV6-5 and J usage is TRBJ1-2; 7 bases fit TRBD1. Germline CDR1 and CDR2: MNHEY and SVGAGI. J gave up 1 base and V 5 bases, and 1 base lay outside the gene matches. The CDR3 has 13 amino acids. The CDR3 sequence: CASSRDSNYGYTF. DNA of the CDR3: TGTGCCAGCAGTCGGGACAGTAACTATGGCTACACCTTC.

The chain couples TRBV12-5 to TRBJ2-7; D is unclear. The CDR3 has 14 residues. Looked up from germline, CDR1 is LGHNT and CDR2 is FRNRAP. Trimming took off 0 bases at V and 4 bases at J, with 10 bases between the two ends. Here the CDR3 reads CASGLVGQIYEQYF. The CDR3 bases are TGTGCTAGTGGTTTGGTAGGCCAGATTTACGAGCAGTACTTC.

V and J are TRBV11-2 and TRBJ1-5; the D gene is possibly TRBD1 (5 bases). Germline loops: CDR1 SGHAT, CDR2 FQNNGV. Trimming cost V 5 bases and J 9 bases, with 14 bases left between them. The CDR3 spans 13 residues. CDR3 DNA: TGTGCCAGCAGCGGCCGACGGGGCGGGCCCCAGCATTTT. Its translation is CASSGRRGGPQHF.

V is TRBV29-1 and J is TRBJ1-1; a possible D gene is TRBD1 (6 bases). V dropped 8 bases and J dropped 3 bases, with 16 bases sitting between them. This CDR3 has 13 amino acids. Looked up from germline, CDR1 is SQVTM and CDR2 is ANQGSEA. The CDR3 region is CSSTPYRDTEAFF. CDR3 DNA sequence: TGCAGCTCGACCCCGTACAGGGACACTGAAGCTTTCTTT.

CDR3 sequence reads: CASSSGGEQYF. In DNA, the CDR3 is TGTGCCAGCAGCTCCGGGGGGGAGCAGTACTTC. The chain combines TRBV7-2 with TRBJ2-7; TRBD2 agrees at 7 bases. After removal of 4 bases from V and 7 bases from J, the junction contained 1 base not matched to a gene. The CDR3 spans 11 residues. CDR1 is SGHTA, CDR2 FQGNSA, per germline.

This chain connects TRBV12-3 or TRBV12-4 to TRBJ2-3; D call uncertain. Trimming shortened V by 1 base and J by 1 base, and 3 bases separated the two germline ends. This CDR3 has 13 amino acids. CDR3 region: CASSLGRTDTQYF. In nucleotides, the CDR3 is TGTGCCAGCAGTTTAGGGCGCACAGATACGCAGTATTTT.

The CDR3, as DNA: TGTGCCAGCAGTGAACCGAACACCGGGGAGCTGTTTTTT. Protein sequence: CASSEPNTGELFF. This chain links TRBV6-1 with TRBJ2-2; D remains ambiguous. The V and J ends lost 2 bases and 0 bases respectively, with 1 base between them. CDR1 is MNHNS and CDR2 is SASEGT in the germline V gene. The CDR3 length is 13 residues.

V gene TRBV7-2 combines with J gene TRBJ2-7; D gene ambiguous. CDR1 SGHTA and CDR2 FQGNSA come from the germline V gene. The CDR3 runs to 16 residues. Trimming cost V 3 bases and J 3 bases, with 18 bases left between them. The chain's CDR3 is CASSLGVGSPFYEQYF. The CDR3 DNA sequence: TGTGCCAGCAGCTTGGGCGTGGGTAGCCCATTCTACGAGCAGTACTTC.

This chain connects TRBV7-2 to TRBJ2-7, with TRBD2 as a possible D gene (5 bases). Germline assignment: CDR1 SGHTA and CDR2 FQGNSA. The length of the CDR3 is 14 residues. Trimming pared 0 bases from V and 5 bases from J, leaving 11 bases between. The CDR3 region is CASSLARYGNEQYF. In DNA, the CDR3 is TGTGCCAGCAGCTTAGCGCGATACGGGAACGAGCAGTACTTC.

This clone was counted only a few times. The genes are TRBV7-8 and TRBJ2-7; TRBD1 is a possible D gene (6 bases). The CDR3 is made up of 14 amino acids. Germline loops: CDR1 SGHVS, CDR2 FQNEAQ. V was clipped by 5 bases and J by 2 bases, with 13 bases between them. The CDR3 sequence is CASSPTGQTYEQYF. The CDR3 nucleotides read TGTGCCAGCAGCCCGACCGGACAGACCTACGAGCAGTACTTC.

The chain couples TRBV9 to TRBJ2-6; the D gene is possibly TRBD2 (5 bases). The V end lost 2 bases, the J end lost 0 bases, and 15 bases lay between the germline ends. The CDR3 loop spans 18 amino acids. CDR1 SGDLS and CDR2 YYNGEE come from the germline V gene. The CDR3 region is CASSVPLRGSSGANVLTF. As DNA, the CDR3 is TGTGCCAGCAGCGTGCCTCTACGGGGTAGCTCTGGGGCCAACGTCCTGACTTTC.

V and J are TRBV5-6 and TRBJ2-7; possible D gene TRBD1, 5 bases. The CDR3 totals 14 residues. Trimming took 2 bases from V and 3 from J, leaving 12 bases between them. In germline, CDR1 is SGHDT, CDR2 YYEEEE. The CDR3 nucleotides are TGTGCCAGCAGCTTCGCTAATACAGGCTACGAGCAGTACTTC. Translation gives CASSFANTGYEQYF.

The chain uses TRBV6-5 and TRBJ1-2; 8 bases align to TRBD1. In germline, CDR1 is MNHEY, CDR2 SVGAGI. The length of the CDR3 is 12 residues. Unmatched junction bases numbered 4, after V lost 7 bases and J lost 6 bases. The CDR3 nucleotides read TGTGCCAGCACGGACAGGGATAATGGCTACACCTTC. Protein: CASTDRDNGYTF.

This chain connects TRBV6-6 to TRBJ1-2, with TRBD1 identical over 7 bases. J was trimmed by 0 bases and V by 11 bases; bases with no gene match: 6. The V gene's germline CDR1 is MNHNY and CDR2 SVGAGI (reference sequence). This CDR3 comprises 13 residues. The DNA for the CDR3 is TGTGCCGGCCGACAGGGCCCTAACTATGGCTACACCTTC. It yields the protein CAGRQGPNYGYTF.

This clone was picked up one time. This rearrangement joins TRBV5-8 to TRBJ1-6; perhaps TRBD1 as D (5 bases). Trimming removed 1 base at V and 3 bases at J, with 8 bases between. CDR1 is SGHTS and CDR2 is YDEGEE in the germline V gene. CDR3 length equals 15 residues. CDR3 nucleotide sequence: TGTGCCAGCAGCTTGATCCAGGGCTATAATTCACCCCTCCACTTT. Translated, it gives CASSLIQGYNSPLHF.

J is TRBJ1-1 and V is TRBV12-3 or TRBV12-4; the D gene is possibly TRBD1 (6 bases). This CDR3 contains 13 residues. Trimming left V 3 bases short and J 7 bases short, with 12 bases between. In DNA form, the CDR3 reads TGTGCCAGCAGTTTTTTGTCCAGGGGTGAAGCTTTCTTT. Translation: CASSFLSRGEAFF.

The chain links TRBV9 to TRBJ1-2; D is unclear. The germline CDR1 and CDR2 sequences are SGDLS and YYNGEE. V was trimmed by 0 bases and J by 7 bases, leaving 7 bases between them. The CDR3 contains 12 residues. In DNA, the CDR3 is TGTGCCAGCAGCGTAGGTGAGACTGGCTACACCTTC. Its translation is CASSVGETGYTF.

The chain is built from TRBV10-1 and TRBJ1-5; D may be TRBD1 (6 bases). The germline V and J ends were trimmed by 6 bases and 2 bases, with 14 bases remaining between them. CDR1 WNHNN and CDR2 SYGVQD come from the germline V gene (reference sequence). This CDR3 has 15 amino acids. CDR3 DNA sequence: TGCGCCAGCAGCGTGGGACACAATCGCAATCAGCCCCAGCATTTT. Translation gives CASSVGHNRNQPQHF.

The chain employs TRBV30 and TRBJ1-1, with D tentatively TRBD1 (5 bases). V was clipped by 1 base and J by 6 bases, with 6 bases between them. This CDR3 region has 11 residues. The germline V gene has CDR1 GTSNPN and CDR2 SVGIG (reference sequence). The CDR3 DNA reads as TGTGCCTGGAGTGGAGGGGCTGAAGCTTTCTTT. Its protein product is CAWSGGAEAFF.

The CDR3 DNA reads TGCGCCAGCAGCTCCCTACGGGGAAACACTGAAGCTTTCTTT. It translates to CASSSLRGNTEAFF. The chain has TRBV5-1 and TRBJ1-1; D ambiguous. Germline CDR1 and CDR2: SGHRS and YFSETQ. This CDR3 contains 14 residues. Trimming took 3 bases from V and 2 from J, leaving 11 bases between them.

This chain's CDR3 is CASSLGGSQGGVDGYTF. In nucleotides, the CDR3 is TGTGCCAGCAGTTTAGGGGGTTCACAGGGGGGGGTTGATGGCTACACCTTC. The rearrangement joins TRBV27 to TRBJ1-2, with 8 bases lining up with TRBD1. With 2 bases clipped from V and 6 bases from J, the junction kept 14 bases outside the gene matches. The CDR3 runs 17 residues. Germline-derived CDR1 and CDR2 are MNHEY and SMNVEV (reference sequence).

The chain joins TRBV6-6 to TRBJ1-2; 10 nucleotides agree with TRBD1. With V trimmed by 6 bases and J by 8 bases, 12 bases remained unmatched. From germline, CDR1 is MNHNY and CDR2 SVGAGI (reference sequence). This CDR3 comprises 15 residues. The CDR3 coding sequence is TGTGCCAGCAGGACGCCGGGACAGGGGTGGACCGGCTACACCTTC. It translates to CASRTPGQGWTGYTF.

This rearrangement joins TRBV29-1 to TRBJ2-3; D is tentatively TRBD1 or TRBD2 (5 bases each). This CDR3 has 15 amino acids. Germline V gene data show CDR1 as SQVTM and CDR2 as ANQGSEA. Deletions cut 1 base from V and 2 bases from J, with 13 bases between. The CDR3 here is CSVEGGAGITDTQYF. The CDR3 nucleotides are TGCAGCGTTGAAGGAGGGGCCGGTATCACAGATACGCAGTATTTT.

V and J are TRBV5-3 and TRBJ1-1; 8 bases match TRBD1. TRBV5-3 is an ORF, and what it does is uncertain. V shed 4 bases and J 5 bases; nucleotides not matched to a gene: 7. The CDR3 length is 14 residues. CDR3 DNA sequence: TGTGCCAGAAGCCTGGACAGGGAAGGGACTGAAGCTTTCTTT. Translating it yields CARSLDREGTEAFF.

The genes are TRBV6-2 or TRBV6-3 and TRBJ2-3, with a tentative D call TRBD1 (5 bases). The CDR3 spans 17 residues. V gave up 0 bases and J gave up 3 bases, with 16 bases separating them. Germline CDR1 is MNHEY and CDR2 is SVGEGT. CDR3 in amino acids: CASSYSKGVRGTDTQYF. The CDR3 coding sequence is TGTGCCAGCAGTTACTCGAAAGGGGTCAGAGGTACAGATACGCAGTATTTT.